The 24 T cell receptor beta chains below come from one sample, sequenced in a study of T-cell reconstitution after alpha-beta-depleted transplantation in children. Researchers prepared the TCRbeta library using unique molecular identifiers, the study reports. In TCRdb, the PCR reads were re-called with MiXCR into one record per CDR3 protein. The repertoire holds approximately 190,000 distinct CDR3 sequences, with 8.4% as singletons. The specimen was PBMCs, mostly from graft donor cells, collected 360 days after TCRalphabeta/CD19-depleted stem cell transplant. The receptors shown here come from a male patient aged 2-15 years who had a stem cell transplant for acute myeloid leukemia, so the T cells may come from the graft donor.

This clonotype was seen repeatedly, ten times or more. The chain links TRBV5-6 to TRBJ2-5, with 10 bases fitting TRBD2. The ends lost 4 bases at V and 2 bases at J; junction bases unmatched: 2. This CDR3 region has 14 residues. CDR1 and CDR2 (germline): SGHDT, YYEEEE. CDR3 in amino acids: CASSISGGQETQYF. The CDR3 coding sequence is TGTGCCAGCAGCATTAGCGGGGGGCAAGAGACCCAGTACTTC.

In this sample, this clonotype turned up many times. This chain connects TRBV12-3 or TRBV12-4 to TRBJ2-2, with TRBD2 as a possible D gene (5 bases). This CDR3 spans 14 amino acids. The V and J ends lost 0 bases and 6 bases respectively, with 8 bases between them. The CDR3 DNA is TGTGCCAGCAGTTTAGCGGGAGTGTCCGGGGAGCTGTTTTTT. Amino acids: CASSLAGVSGELFF.

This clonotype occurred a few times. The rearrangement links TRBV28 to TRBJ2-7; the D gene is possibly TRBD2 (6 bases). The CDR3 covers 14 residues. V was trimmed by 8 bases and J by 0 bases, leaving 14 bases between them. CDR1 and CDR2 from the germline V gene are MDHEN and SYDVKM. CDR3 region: CASVAGRNSYEQYF. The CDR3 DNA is TGTGCCAGCGTGGCGGGACGGAACTCCTACGAGCAGTACTTC.

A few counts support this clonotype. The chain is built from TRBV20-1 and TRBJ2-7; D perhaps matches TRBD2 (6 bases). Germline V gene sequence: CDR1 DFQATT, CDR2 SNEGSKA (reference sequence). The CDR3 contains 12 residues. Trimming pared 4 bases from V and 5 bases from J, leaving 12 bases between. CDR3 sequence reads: CSATERADEQYF. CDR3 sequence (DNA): TGCAGTGCTACGGAGCGGGCCGACGAGCAGTACTTC.

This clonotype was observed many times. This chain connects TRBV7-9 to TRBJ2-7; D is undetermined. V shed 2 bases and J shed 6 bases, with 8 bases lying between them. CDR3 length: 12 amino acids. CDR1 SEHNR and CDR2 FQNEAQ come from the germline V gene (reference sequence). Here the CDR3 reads CASSLPGREQYV. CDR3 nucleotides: TGTGCCAGCAGCTTACCCGGGCGCGAGCAGTACGTC.

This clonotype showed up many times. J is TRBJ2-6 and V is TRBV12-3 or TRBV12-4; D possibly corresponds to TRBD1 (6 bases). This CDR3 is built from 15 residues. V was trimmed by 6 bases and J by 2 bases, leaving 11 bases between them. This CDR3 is CASRHTGTGANVLTF. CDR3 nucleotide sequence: TGTGCCAGCAGACATACAGGGACTGGGGCCAACGTCCTGACTTTC.

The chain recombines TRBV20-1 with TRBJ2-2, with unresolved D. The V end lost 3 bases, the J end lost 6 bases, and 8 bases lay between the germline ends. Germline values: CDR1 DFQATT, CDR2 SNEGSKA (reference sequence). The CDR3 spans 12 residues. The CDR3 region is CSASSGPGELFF. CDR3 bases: TGCAGTGCTAGTAGTGGGCCCGGGGAGCTGTTTTTT.

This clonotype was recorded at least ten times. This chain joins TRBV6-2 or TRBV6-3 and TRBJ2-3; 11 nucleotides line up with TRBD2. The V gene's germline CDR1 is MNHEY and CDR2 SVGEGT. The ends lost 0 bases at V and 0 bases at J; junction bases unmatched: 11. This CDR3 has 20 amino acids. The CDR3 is CASSYSSLLAGGRSTDTQYF. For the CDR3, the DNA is TGTGCCAGCAGTTACTCGAGTTTGCTAGCGGGGGGACGTAGCACAGATACGCAGTATTTT.

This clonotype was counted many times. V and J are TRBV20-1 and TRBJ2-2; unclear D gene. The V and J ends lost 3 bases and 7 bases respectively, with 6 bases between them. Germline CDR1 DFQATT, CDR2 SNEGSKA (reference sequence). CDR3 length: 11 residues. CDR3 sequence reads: CSASIFGELFF. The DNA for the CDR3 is TGCAGTGCTAGTATTTTCGGGGAGCTGTTTTTT.

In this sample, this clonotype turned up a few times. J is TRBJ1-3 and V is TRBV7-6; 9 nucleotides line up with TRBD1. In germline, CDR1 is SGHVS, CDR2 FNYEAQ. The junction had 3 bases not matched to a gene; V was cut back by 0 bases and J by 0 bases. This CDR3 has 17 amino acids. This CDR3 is CASSLALGQGSGNTIYF. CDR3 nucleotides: TGTGCCAGCAGCTTAGCATTGGGACAGGGCTCTGGAAACACCATATATTTT. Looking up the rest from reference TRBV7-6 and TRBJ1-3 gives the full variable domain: GAGVSQSPRYKVTKRGQDVALRCDPISGHVSLYWYRQALGQGPEFLTYFNYEAQQDKSGLPNDRFSAERPEGSISTLTIQRTEQRDSAMYRCASSLALGQGSGNTIYFGEGSWLTVV.

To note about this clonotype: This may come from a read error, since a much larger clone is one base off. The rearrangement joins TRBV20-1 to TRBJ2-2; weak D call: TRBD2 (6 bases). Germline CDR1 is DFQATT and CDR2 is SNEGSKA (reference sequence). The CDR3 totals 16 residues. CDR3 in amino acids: CIARSATSWATGELFF. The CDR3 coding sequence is TGCATTGCTAGAAGCGCTACTAGCTGGGCCACCGGGGAGCTGTTTTTT.

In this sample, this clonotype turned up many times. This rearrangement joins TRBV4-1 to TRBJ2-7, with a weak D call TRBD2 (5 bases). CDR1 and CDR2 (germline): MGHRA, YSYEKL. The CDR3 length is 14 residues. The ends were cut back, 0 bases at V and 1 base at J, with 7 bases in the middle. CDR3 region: CASSQDSGSYEQYV. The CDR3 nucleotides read TGCGCCAGCAGCCAAGATTCGGGGTCCTACGAGCAGTACGTC.

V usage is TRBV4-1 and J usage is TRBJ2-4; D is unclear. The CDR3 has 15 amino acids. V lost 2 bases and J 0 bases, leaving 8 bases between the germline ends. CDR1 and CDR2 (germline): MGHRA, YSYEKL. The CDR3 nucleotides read TGCGCCAGCAGCCAACTCAGCCTAGCCAAAAACATTCAGTACTTC. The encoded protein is CASSQLSLAKNIQYF.

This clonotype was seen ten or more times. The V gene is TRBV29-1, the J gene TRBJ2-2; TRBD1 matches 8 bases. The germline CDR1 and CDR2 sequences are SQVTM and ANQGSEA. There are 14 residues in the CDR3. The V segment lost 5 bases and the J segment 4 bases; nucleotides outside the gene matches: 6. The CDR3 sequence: CSVRDRTVTGELFF. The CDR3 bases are TGCAGCGTTCGGGACAGGACTGTCACCGGGGAGCTGTTTTTT.

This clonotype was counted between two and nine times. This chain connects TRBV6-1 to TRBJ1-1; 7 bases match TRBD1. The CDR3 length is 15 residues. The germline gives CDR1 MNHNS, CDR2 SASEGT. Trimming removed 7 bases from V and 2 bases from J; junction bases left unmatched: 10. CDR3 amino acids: CASKRPGTANTEAFF. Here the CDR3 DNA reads TGTGCCAGCAAGAGACCGGGGACAGCAAACACTGAAGCTTTCTTT.

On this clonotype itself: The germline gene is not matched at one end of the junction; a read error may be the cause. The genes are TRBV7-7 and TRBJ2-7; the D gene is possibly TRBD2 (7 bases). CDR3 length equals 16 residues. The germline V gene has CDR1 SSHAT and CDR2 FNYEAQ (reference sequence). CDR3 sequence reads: CASSRGDDRSQVEQYF. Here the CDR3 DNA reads TGTGCTAGCAGCCGGGGGGACGACAGGTCCCAGGTCGAGCAGTACTTC.

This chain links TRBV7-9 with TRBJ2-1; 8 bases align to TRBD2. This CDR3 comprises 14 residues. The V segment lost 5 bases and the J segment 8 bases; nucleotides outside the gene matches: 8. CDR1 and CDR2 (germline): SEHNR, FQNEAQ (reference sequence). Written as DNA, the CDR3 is TGTGCCAGCAGCCCCCGGGGGGGCCTCGATGAGCAGTTCTTC. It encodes CASSPRGGLDEQFF.

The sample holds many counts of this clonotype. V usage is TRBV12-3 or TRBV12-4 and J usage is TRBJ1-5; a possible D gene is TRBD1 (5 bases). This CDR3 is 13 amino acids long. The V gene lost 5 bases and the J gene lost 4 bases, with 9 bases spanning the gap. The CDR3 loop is CASSVQGNQPQHF. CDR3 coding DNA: TGTGCCAGCAGTGTCCAGGGTAATCAGCCCCAGCATTTT.

CDR3 amino acids: CASSPPGTANEKLFF. CDR3 coding DNA: TGTGCCAGCTCACCCCCAGGGACGGCTAATGAAAAACTGTTTTTT. V and J are TRBV18 and TRBJ1-4; tentatively, D is TRBD1 (5 bases). V was shortened by 3 bases and J by 3 bases, with 11 bases between the two germline ends. The CDR3 consists of 15 residues. Germline CDR1 reads KGHSH; CDR2 reads LQKENI.

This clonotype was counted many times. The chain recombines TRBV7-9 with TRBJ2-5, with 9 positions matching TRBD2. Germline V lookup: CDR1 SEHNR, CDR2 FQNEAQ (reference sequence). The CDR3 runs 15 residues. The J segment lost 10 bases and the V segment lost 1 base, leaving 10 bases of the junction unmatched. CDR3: CASSLDLSGSRFQYF. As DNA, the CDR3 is TGTGCCAGCAGCTTAGACCTTAGCGGGAGTCGTTTCCAGTACTTC.

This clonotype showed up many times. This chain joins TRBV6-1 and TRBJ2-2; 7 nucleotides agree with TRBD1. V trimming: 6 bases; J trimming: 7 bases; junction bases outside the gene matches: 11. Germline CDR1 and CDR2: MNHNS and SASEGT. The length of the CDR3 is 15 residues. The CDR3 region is CASSHETGTHGELFF. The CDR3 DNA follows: TGTGCCAGCAGCCACGAGACAGGGACCCACGGGGAGCTGTTTTTT.

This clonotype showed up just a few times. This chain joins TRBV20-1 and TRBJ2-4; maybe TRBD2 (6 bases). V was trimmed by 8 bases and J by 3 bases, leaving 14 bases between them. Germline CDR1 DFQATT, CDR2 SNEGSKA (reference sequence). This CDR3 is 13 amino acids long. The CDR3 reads CSSPGGGKNIQYF. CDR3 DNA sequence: TGCAGTTCCCCTGGGGGAGGCAAAAACATTCAGTACTTC.

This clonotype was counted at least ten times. CDR3 DNA sequence: TGTGCCATCAAAGGGGCCCTAGCGGGATCGGCCGGGAATGAGCAGTTCTTC. Translation: CAIKGALAGSAGNEQFF. The chain couples TRBV10-3 to TRBJ2-1, with TRBD2 matching 9 bases. The V and J ends lost 7 bases and 7 bases, in that order; junction bases with no gene match: 17. Germline CDR1 reads ENHRY; CDR2 reads SYGVKD. The CDR3 runs to 17 residues.

For the CDR3, the DNA is TGTGCCAGCAGTTTTGGGAGAGGCTACGAGCAGTACTTC. Translating it yields CASSFGRGYEQYF. The rearrangement links TRBV27 to TRBJ2-7, with D tentatively TRBD2 (5 bases). In germline, CDR1 is MNHEY, CDR2 SMNVEV (reference sequence). The CDR3 is made up of 13 amino acids. Trimming left V 3 bases short and J 3 bases short, with 9 bases between.